This TCR beta chain was sequenced in a study of blood T cell repertoires in COVID-19. Looking at the study overall: Both acute and convalescent COVID-19 samples were obtained from the United States, Italy and Spain.

This CDR3 has 14 residues. Trimming took 4 bases from V and 8 from J, leaving 14 bases between them. Germline assignment: CDR1 SGHVS and CDR2 FQNEAQ. Authors' processing steps: Amplification of reference gene primers was used by the study to estimate nucleated cell counts. Some clones are missing from TCRdb's copy, which holds only in-frame ones; the method was immunoSEQ multiplex PCR. V and J calls and clone size are copied from that table; D and trimming were computed from the DNA. Of about 160,000 clones listed, 70% to 90% are singletons. This rearrangement joins TRBV7-8 to TRBJ1-4, with TRBD1 as a possible D gene (6 bases). The sequenced sample was PBMCs or T cells enriched from blood (not recorded which). The TCR was taken from a man in his forties who had recovered from COVID-19. CDR3: CASSWGGSEEKLFF. CDR3 nucleotides: TGTGCCAGCAGCTGGGGGGGCTCCGAGGAAAAACTGTTTTTT.